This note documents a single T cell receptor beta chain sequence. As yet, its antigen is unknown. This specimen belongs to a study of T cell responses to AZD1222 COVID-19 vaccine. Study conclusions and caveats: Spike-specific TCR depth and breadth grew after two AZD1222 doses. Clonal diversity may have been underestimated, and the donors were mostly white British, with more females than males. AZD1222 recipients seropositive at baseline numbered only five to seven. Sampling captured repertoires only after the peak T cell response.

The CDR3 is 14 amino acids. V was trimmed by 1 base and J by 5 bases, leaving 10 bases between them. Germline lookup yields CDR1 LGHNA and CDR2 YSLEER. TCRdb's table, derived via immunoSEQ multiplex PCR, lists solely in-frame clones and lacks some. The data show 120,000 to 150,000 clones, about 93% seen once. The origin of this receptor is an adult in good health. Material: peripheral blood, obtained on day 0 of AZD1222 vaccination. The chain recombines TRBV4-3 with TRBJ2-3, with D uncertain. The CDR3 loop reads CASSQGVLGDTQYF. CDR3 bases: TGCGCCAGCAGCCAAGGCGTACTCGGAGATACGCAGTATTTT.